This T cell receptor (beta chain) came from a study of shared clonotypes between healthy human individuals. Study-wide context: For every donor, three CD4 naive, three CD4 memory, two CD8 naive and one CD8 memory plates were used. General observations from the study: Generation probability values for non-shared clonotypes were lower than those for clonotypes shared by all four donors.

Trimming removed 6 bases from V and 0 bases from J, with 12 bases in between. The CDR3 consists of 14 residues. The germline V gene encodes CDR1 SQVTM and CDR2 ANQGSEA. Method: immunoSEQ multiplex PCR; TCRdb's copy keeps in-frame clones and lacks some. This table holds approximately 2,000,000 clones, about nine tenths found once. As for this clone: What it recognizes is unknown. Other DNA sequences in the same sample also yield this CDR3.

This clonotype was sampled from a man younger than 35 in good health. Some clones in this sample may be carry-over from other donors' samples. The chain carries TRBV29-1 and TRBJ2-4; D gene ambiguous. The sequenced material came from naive CD4+ T cells from PBMCs. This sample's subset: CD45RA+ positively selected. The chain's CDR3 is CSVSGRQAKNIQYF. CDR3 DNA: TGCAGCGTCTCCGGGCGGCAAGCCAAAAACATTCAGTACTTC.